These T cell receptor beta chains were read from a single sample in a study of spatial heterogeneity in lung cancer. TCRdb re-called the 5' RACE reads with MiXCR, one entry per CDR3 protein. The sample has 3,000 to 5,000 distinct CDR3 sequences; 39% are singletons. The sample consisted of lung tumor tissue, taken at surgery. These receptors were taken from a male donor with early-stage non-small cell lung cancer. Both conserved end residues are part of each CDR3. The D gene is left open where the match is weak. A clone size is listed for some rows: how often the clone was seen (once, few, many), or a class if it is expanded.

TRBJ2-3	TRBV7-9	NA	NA	CASSFTRGAGDTQYF	TGTGCCAGCAGCTTTACACGCGGGGCAGGAGATACGCAGTATTTT
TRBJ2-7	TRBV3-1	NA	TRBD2	CASTPRGGSSYEQYF	TGTGCCAGCACCCCCCGGGGGGGCAGCTCCTACGAGCAGTACTTC
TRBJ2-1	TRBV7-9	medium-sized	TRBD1	CASWGDRVFNEQFF	TGTGCCAGTTGGGGGGACAGGGTGTTCAATGAGCAGTTCTTC
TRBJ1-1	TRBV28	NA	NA	CASSILQGPTEAFF	TGTGCCAGCAGTATCCTACAGGGCCCCACTGAAGCTTTCTTT
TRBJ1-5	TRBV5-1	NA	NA	CASSLKIGLEYERVSGQPQHF	TGCGCCAGCAGCTTGAAAATCGGTCTGGAATATGAGAGGGTTTCAGGACAGCCCCAGCATTTT
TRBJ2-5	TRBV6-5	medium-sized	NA	CAISLGAGAWETQYF	TGTGCCATCTCGTTAGGGGCAGGGGCCTGGGAGACCCAGTACTTC
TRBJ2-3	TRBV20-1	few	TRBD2	CSAPTSGGHTDTQYF	TGCAGTGCTCCGACTAGCGGGGGACACACAGATACGCAGTATTTT
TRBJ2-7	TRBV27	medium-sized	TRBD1	CASSPTGTGSYEQYF	TGTGCCAGCAGTCCGACCGGGACAGGGAGTTACGAGCAGTACTTC
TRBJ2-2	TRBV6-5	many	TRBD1	CASSLDRGTTGELFF	TGTGCCAGCAGTTTAGACAGGGGAACCACCGGGGAGCTGTTTTTT
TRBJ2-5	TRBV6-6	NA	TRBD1	CASSPIPGQGVLQETQYF	TGTGCCAGCAGCCCTATCCCGGGACAGGGGGTGCTCCAAGAGACCCAGTACTTC
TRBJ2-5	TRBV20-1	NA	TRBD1	CSAIDRGETQYF	TGCAGTGCTATTGACAGGGGCGAGACCCAGTACTTC
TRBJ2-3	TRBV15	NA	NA	CATSRVRSTGADTQYF	TGTGCCACCAGCAGAGTCCGATCGACAGGCGCAGATACGCAGTATTTT
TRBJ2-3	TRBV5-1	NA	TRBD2	CASSLTSGAPDTQYF	TGCGCCAGCAGCTTAACTAGCGGGGCCCCAGATACGCAGTATTTT
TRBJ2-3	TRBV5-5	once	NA	CASSLLLGSASTDTQYF	TGTGCCAGCAGCTTGCTTCTGGGTTCCGCTAGCACAGATACGCAGTATTTT
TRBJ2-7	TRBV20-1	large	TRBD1	CSAWTGGSYEQYF	TGCAGTGCCTGGACAGGGGGCAGCTACGAGCAGTACTTC
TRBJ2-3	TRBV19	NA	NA	CASSQLSTDTQYF	TGTGCCAGTAGTCAACTAAGCACAGATACGCAGTATTTT
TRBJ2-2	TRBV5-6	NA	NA	CASSGRARNLPVASSGELFF	TGTGCCAGCAGCGGGCGAGCCAGGAACCTTCCGGTAGCGTCCAGCGGGGAGCTGTTTTTT
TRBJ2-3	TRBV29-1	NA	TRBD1	CSGAGQGATDTQYF	TGCAGCGGGGCGGGGCAGGGGGCCACAGATACGCAGTATTTT
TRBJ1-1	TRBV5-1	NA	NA	CASSWTPEVTEAFF	TGCGCCAGCAGCTGGACCCCCGAGGTCACTGAAGCTTTCTTT
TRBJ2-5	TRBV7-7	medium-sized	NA	CASSRDSLGETQYF	TGTGCTAGCAGTCGGGACTCCCTGGGAGAGACCCAGTACTTC
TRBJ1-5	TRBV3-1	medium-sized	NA	CASSQEVGGQPQHF	TGTGCCAGCAGCCAAGAGGTCGGTGGTCAGCCCCAGCATTTT
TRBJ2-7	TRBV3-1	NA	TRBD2	CASSVTSGGVYEQYF	TGTGCCAGCAGCGTAACAAGCGGGGGGGTATACGAGCAGTACTTC
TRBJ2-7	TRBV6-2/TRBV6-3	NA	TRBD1	CASSPDRGWSSYEQYF	TGTGCCAGCAGCCCGGACAGGGGGTGGAGCTCCTACGAGCAGTACTTC
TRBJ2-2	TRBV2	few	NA	CASSERHRNTGELFF	TGTGCCAGCAGTGAAAGACACCGGAACACCGGGGAGCTGTTTTTT
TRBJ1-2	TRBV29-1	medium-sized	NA	CSVAGGDGYTF	TGCAGCGTTGCAGGTGGGGACGGCTACACCTTC
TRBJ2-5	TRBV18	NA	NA	CASSPRSSPGETQYF	TGTGCCAGCTCACCTCGGTCTAGCCCCGGAGAGACCCAGTACTTC
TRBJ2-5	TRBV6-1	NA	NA	CASSESLAPVRYF	TGTGCCAGCAGTGAAAGTTTGGCGCCCGTGCGGTACTTC
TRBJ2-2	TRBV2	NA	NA	CASRSGGGPTGELFF	TGTGCCAGCAGATCCGGGGGAGGACCCACCGGGGAGCTGTTTTTT
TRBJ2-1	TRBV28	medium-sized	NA	CASSFSAGNEQFF	TGTGCCAGCAGTTTTTCGGCGGGCAATGAGCAGTTCTTC
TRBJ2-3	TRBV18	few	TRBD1	CASSPFSDRGQTDTQYF	TGTGCCAGCTCACCCTTTTCTGACAGGGGGCAAACAGATACGCAGTATTTT
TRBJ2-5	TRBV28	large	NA	CASRVRGETQYF	TGTGCCAGCAGGGTTCGGGGGGAGACCCAGTACTTC
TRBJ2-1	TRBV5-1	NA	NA	CASSFKGDPLYNEQFF	TGCGCCAGCAGCTTTAAAGGGGATCCCCTCTACAATGAGCAGTTCTTC
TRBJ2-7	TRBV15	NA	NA	CATSRDFGGGEQYF	TGTGCCACCAGCAGAGATTTTGGGGGCGGGGAGCAGTACTTC
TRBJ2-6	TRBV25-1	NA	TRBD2	CASSGYGTSEALTF	TGTGCCAGCAGTGGATATGGGACTAGCGAAGCCCTGACTTTC
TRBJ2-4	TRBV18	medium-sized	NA	CASSPPKAGEGGNIQYF	TGTGCCAGCTCACCACCGAAGGCGGGAGAGGGGGGAAACATTCAGTACTTC
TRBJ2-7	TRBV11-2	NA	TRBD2	CASSSRRVVAGNPYEQYF	TGTGCCAGCAGCTCACGTCGTGTAGTAGCGGGGAATCCCTACGAGCAGTACTTC
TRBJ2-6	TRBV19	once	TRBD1	CASSITGAGANVLTF	TGTGCCAGTAGTATTACAGGGGCCGGGGCCAACGTCCTGACTTTC
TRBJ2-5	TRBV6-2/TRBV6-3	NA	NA	CASNSDRLGQETQYF	TGTGCCAGCAACTCCGACAGGTTAGGCCAAGAGACCCAGTACTTC
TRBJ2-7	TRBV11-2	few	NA	CASSLEGQRNHYEQYF	TGTGCCAGCAGCTTAGAAGGACAGCGAAACCACTACGAGCAGTACTTC
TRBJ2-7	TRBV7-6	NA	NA	CASSLVPSGASYEQYF	TGTGCCAGCAGCTTAGTCCCGTCGGGAGCCTCCTACGAGCAGTACTTC
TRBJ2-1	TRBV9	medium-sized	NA	CASSVEGSQVGYNEQFF	TGTGCCAGCAGCGTAGAAGGGTCACAGGTTGGCTACAATGAGCAGTTCTTC
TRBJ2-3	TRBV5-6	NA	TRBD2	CASSSYSGGRTDTQYF	TGTGCCAGCAGCTCCTATAGCGGGGGGCGCACAGATACGCAGTATTTT
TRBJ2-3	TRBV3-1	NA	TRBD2	CASSQVAGAPTDTQYF	TGTGCCAGCAGCCAAGTAGCGGGGGCCCCAACAGATACGCAGTATTTT